This T cell receptor (beta chain) was identified in a study of blood T cell repertoires in COVID-19. Method: immunoSEQ multiplex PCR; TCRdb's copy keeps in-frame clones and lacks some. The data hold 250,000 to 300,000 clones, with about nine tenths observed a single time. V was clipped by 2 bases and J by 5 bases, with 17 bases between them. Germline loops: CDR1 GTSNPN, CDR2 SVGIG (reference sequence). The CDR3 is 15 residues long. V usage is TRBV30 and J usage is TRBJ2-3; D is perhaps TRBD1 (6 bases). The clonotype comes from a woman aged 25 to 39 with COVID-19, enrolled during active disease. Sequenced input: peripheral blood. The CDR3 here is CAWSLDRLGGDTQYF. The CDR3 DNA is TGTGCCTGGAGTTTAGACAGGCTTGGGGGAGATACGCAGTATTTT.